This TCR beta chain stems from a study of cytomegalovirus exposure and HLA in healthy donors. Study-wide points: As a later analysis showed, a missense DCLRE1C variant was linked to trimming of TCR beta V- and J-genes.

Primers: 60 Vbeta forward and 13 Jbeta reverse. Data came from immunoSEQ multiplex PCR; TCRdb stores just in-frame clones and leaves some out. The sample has approximately 110,000 clones; about two thirds are singletons. This clone has a handful of counts. What it recognizes is unknown. Germline V CDR1 and CDR2: MNHNS, SASEGT. Trimming took 5 bases from V and 2 from J, leaving 10 bases between them. The CDR3 extends over 14 amino acids. The chain recombines TRBV6-1 with TRBJ1-5, with D uncertain. The sample taken for sequencing was PBMCs. This clonotype was obtained from a man aged 55 to 70 in good health and CMV-seropositive. Here the CDR3 reads CASSRVYRNQPQHF. CDR3 sequence (DNA): TGTGCCAGCAGTCGTGTATATCGCAATCAGCCCCAGCATTTT.